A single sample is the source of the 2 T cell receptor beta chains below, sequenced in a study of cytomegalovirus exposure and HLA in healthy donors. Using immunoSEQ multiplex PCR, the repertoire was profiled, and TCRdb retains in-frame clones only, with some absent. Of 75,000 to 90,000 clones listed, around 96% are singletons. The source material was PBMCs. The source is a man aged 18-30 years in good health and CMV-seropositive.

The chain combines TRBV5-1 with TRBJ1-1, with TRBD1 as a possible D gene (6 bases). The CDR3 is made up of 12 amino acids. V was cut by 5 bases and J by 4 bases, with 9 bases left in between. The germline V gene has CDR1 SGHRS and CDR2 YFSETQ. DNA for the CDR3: TGCGCCAGCAGGAGAGGGGGCACTGAAGCTTTCTTT. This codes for CASRRGGTEAFF.

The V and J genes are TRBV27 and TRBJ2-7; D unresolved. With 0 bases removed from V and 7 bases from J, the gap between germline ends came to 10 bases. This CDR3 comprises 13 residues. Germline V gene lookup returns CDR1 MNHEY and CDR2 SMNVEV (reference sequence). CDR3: CASSLSSAGEQYF. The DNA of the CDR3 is TGTGCCAGCAGTTTATCGTCAGCAGGTGAGCAGTACTTC.